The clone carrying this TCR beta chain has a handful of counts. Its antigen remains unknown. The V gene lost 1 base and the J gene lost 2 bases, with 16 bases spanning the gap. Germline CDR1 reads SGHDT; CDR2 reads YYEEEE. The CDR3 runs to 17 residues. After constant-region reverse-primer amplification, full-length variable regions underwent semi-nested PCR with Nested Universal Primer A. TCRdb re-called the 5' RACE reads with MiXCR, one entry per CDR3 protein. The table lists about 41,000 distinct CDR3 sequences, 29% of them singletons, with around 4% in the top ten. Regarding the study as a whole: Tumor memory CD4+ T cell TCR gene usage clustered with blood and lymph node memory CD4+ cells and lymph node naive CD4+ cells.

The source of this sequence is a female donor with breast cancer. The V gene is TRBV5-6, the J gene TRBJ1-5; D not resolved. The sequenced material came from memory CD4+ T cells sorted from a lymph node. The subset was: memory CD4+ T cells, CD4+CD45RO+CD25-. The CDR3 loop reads CASSLLSAQWGNQPQHF. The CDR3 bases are TGTGCCAGCAGCTTGCTGTCAGCCCAATGGGGCAATCAGCCCCAGCATTTT. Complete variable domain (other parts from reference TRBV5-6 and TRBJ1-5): DAGVTQSPTHLIKTRGQQVTLRCSPKSGHDTVSWYQQALGQGPQFIFQYYEEEERQRGNFPDRFSGHQFPNYSSELNVNALLLGDSALYLCASSLLSAQWGNQPQHFGDGTRLSIL.